This TCR beta chain was recorded in a study of T cells in Graves' hyperthyroidism and ophthalmopathy. This clonotype came up many times. V gave up 2 bases and J gave up 2 bases, with 11 bases separating them. Germline values: CDR1 LGHDT, CDR2 YNNKEL (reference sequence). CDR3 length: 15 residues. Diagnostic assessment was based on clinical symptoms, serum thyroxine and TRAb, thyroid ultrasound and orbital computed tomography. Researchers amplified the TCR beta CDR3 regions from RNA transcripts. The TCR CDR3 first-round RT-PCR relied on the HTBI primer set. TCRdb re-derived calls from the multiplex PCR reads in MiXCR, one entry per CDR3 protein. The table includes about 500,000 distinct CDR3 sequences, roughly 15% detected once.

The TCR sequence derives from a woman in her twenties or thirties with Graves' ophthalmopathy. The material sequenced was blood. This chain joins TRBV3-1 and TRBJ2-3; weak D call: TRBD2 (6 bases). The CDR3 sequence is CASSQTAGNTDTQYF. The CDR3 bases are TGTGCCAGCAGCCAAACAGCGGGCAACACAGATACGCAGTATTTT.